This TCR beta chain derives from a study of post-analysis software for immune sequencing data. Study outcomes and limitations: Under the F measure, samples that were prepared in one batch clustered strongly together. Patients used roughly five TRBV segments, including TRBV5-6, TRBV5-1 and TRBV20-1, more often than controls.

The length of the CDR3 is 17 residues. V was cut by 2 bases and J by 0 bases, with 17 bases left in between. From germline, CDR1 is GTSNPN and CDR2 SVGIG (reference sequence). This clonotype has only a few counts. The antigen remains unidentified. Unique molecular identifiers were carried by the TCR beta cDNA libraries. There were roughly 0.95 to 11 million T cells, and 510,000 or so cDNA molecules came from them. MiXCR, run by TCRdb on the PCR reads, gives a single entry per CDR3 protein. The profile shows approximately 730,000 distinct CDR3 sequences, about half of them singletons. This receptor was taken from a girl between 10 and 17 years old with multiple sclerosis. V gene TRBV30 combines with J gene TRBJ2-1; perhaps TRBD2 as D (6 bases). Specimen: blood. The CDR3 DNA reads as TGTGCCTGGAGTCCGGAGGAGGGCCCGAGCTCCTACAATGAGCAGTTCTTC. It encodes CAWSPEEGPSSYNEQFF.